This T cell receptor (beta chain) was retrieved from a study of cytotoxic CD8 clonotypes in ibrutinib-treated CLL (dated by TCRdb to about 2021). About the study as a whole: The cohort included roughly 15 treatment-naive and 11 to 12 relapsed/refractory patients; 17 were IGHV unmutated. Partial responses were observed in some 24 patients and complete responses in 2; after a median follow-up of 68 months, remission was maintained in around 14 patients and progression was observed in 12. The response samples were drawn at a median of approximately twelve months into treatment, with a range of about 6 to 36 months. Samples averaged approximately 240,000 productive templates and approximately 100,000 productive rearrangements. Longitudinal samples were available for about 30% of the 86 trial participants. Cryopreserved peripheral blood mononuclear cells were collected at three points: before therapy, at response, and at either sustained remission or disease progression. Every remission and progressive disease sample was obtained while ibrutinib was still being received by the patients. The paper's findings and limits, for the study overall: At baseline, clonality was higher than in age-matched healthy donors and showed a strong correlation with circulating CD8+ T-cell counts. Public clonotypes were found to be uncommon and were observed to contract or remain stable during treatment; the increase in clonality was shown to reflect expansion of private clonotypes at ibrutinib response. Sampling times were not matched between patients in sustained remission and patients whose disease was progressing, and lymph node repertoires were not examined. Clonality rose at ibrutinib response, remained stable during sustained remission, and dropped back toward baseline at progression.

The goal of deep resolution MiSeq sequencing was a depth between 1 in 1 million and 1 in 200,000 T cells, and coverage averaged 10x per clonotype. The immunoSEQ hsTCRB Kit was used to generate the TCR beta libraries. The authors processed their data as follows. Data were analyzed with ImmunoSEQ Data Assistant and ImmunoSEQ Analyzer, with V, D and J genes assigned per IMGT definitions. Clonality, which ranges from 0 to 1, was calculated by subtracting the normalized Shannon entropy of productive rearrangement frequencies from one. Public clonotype analysis was restricted to overrepresented clonotypes comprising at least 0.05% of each patient's repertoire. Repertoires from around 13 age-matched healthy donors in immuneACCESS were used as clonality controls. This immuneACCESS table, as held by TCRdb, lists in-frame sequences with V and J called but not all clones. Of the missing ones, under half trace to an unresolved V gene in checked studies; the others have no known cause. The DNA was the basis for D and trimming; V, J and clone size are from that table. For this sample the table gives about 92,000 clones, of which 77% were detected only once. The ten largest make up under 30% of the sample.

With regard to this clone: The target of this receptor is not known. No base quality values were provided; no much bigger clone lies one nucleotide off. Other nucleotide sequences in the sample specify the same CDR3.

The CDR3 sequence holds 13 residues, the cysteine and phenylalanine included. This entry keeps only the CDR3 DNA: 39 bases, framed from base 1. From a lookup of the germline V gene, CDR1 and CDR2 are SGDLS and YYNGEE. Trimming removed 0 bases from V and 2 bases from J, leaving 5 bases between the germline ends. This specimen's time point label, per the study, means: approximately 25 months on ibrutinib. For TCR beta library preparation, roughly 2 micrograms of genomic DNA were extracted from the cryopreserved PBMCs. Longitudinal blood samples from CLL patients receiving ibrutinib monotherapy were subjected to high-throughput TCR beta sequencing. The patients took part in an open-label, single-center phase 2 trial of ibrutinib monotherapy.

The chain links TRBV9 with TRBJ1-2; the D gene cannot be resolved reliably. This clonotype was sampled from a human donor with chronic lymphocytic leukemia. Sample: PBMCs, taken after 24 months of ibrutinib treatment. The nucleotides read TGTGCCAGCAGCGTAGGGCAGAACTATGGCTACACCTTC. The encoded protein is CASSVGQNYGYTF.